This T cell receptor beta chain emerged from a study of cytomegalovirus exposure and HLA in healthy donors (dated by TCRdb to 2015 to 2018). In terms of the full investigation: An earlier analysis of 550 to 700 of the donors reported approximately 290 Gb of sequence data and roughly 110 million unique TCR beta sequences from about 180 million T cells. The number of typed donors differed by locus: about 620-630 for A, B, C, DRB1 and DQB1; 522 for DQA1; around 580 for DPA1; and about 450 for DPB1. The study aimed to test whether cataloging public T cell receptors could reveal signatures of past pathogen exposure. Of the approximately 400 genotyped donors, 81% were placed in the genetic ancestry cluster associated with self-reported Caucasian donors. The T cell repertoires of under 750 subjects were profiled by immunosequencing and related to cytomegalovirus serostatus. The later analysis used no new phenotypic data to find candidate immune exposures, relying instead on TCR beta sequences and their occurrence across donors. Across roughly 420 genotyped donors of the cohort, an average of about 240,000 unique TCR beta nucleotide sequences per donor were sequenced, and roughly 20% of those sequences were non-productive. The study combined high-throughput TCR immunosequencing, statistical association of individual TCRs with disease status, and machine learning to predict cytomegalovirus infection status. All discovery cohort repertoires had been generated on a single sequencing platform. In addition to the first cohort of around 670 subjects, a separate validation cohort of approximately 110 different subjects was used. Roughly 300 gigabases of sequencing data and tens of millions of unique TCR sequences were included in an early release covering over 600 HLA-typed donors. HLA typing included class I and class II loci at four-digit resolution. Roughly 5 DR-DQ haplotypes were handled as single units for association and clustering, since linkage in the cohort was strong. A later genetic analysis took genome-wide SNP genotypes for about 65% of the roughly 670 donors and used that subset as a discovery cohort. In an earlier analysis of more than 550 of the donors, high-throughput TCR beta sequencing was used to judge whether each TCR beta V gene segment behaved as functional or pseudogenic. Donor age, sex, ethnicity and CMV serostatus were compiled together with the repertoire data. To study patterns of TCR occurrence, a later analysis re-analyzed previously published TCR beta repertoires from 500 to 850 donors and added high-resolution HLA genotyping. The paper as a whole reports these results and caveats: In a later genetic analysis, a missense DCLRE1C variant was associated with V-gene and J-gene trimming of TCR beta chains, and the association was replicated in an independent cohort. Some IMGT-functional V segments, including TRBV6-2 and TRBV6-3, could not be told apart with the 87-base-pair reads, so those segments were excluded. When HLA alleles, especially DR and DQ, strongly co-occurred, TCR associations were difficult to assign to individual alleles. The cohort was sequenced for TCR beta chains only, and without alpha or paired-chain data the features that could be detected were limited. In a later analysis, some 17,000 TCR beta sequences were associated with specific HLA alleles at a false discovery rate of 0.05. The presence/absence analyses assumed that sequencing depth was roughly uniform across donors, and that assumption may not be true. The classifier was reported to diagnose cytomegalovirus status with high specificity and sensitivity in both the original cohort and the validation cohort. A cluster of highly shared sequence variants was judged likely to be a technical artifact of the sequencing pipeline. CMV serostatus was the only immune exposure information available for the cohort. In an earlier analysis of more than 450 of the donors, most TCR beta V segments were observed in productive rearrangements about 90% or about 30% of the time, broadly matching IMGT annotations. A total of 150 to 200 TCR beta chains were listed by the study as associated with cytomegalovirus. In vitro tests confirmed that a few of the cytomegalovirus-associated TCR beta chains recognize cytomegalovirus antigens. A later analysis found that HLA-associated TCR beta chains were more clonally expanded and had lower generation probabilities than equally common non-associated chains. Compared with the 666-donor mean, donors in an Asian-associated ancestry cluster had fewer N-insertions in productive TCRs, according to a later genetic analysis. In a later analysis, the rate of TCR association differed among HLA loci, with DRB1 alleles having the most associated TCRs and HLA-C alleles having the fewest. According to the authors, the approach could potentially be generalized to other disease states and immunological phenotypes. Most TCR sequences were seen in very few donors, while some public TCRs were found in many individuals. Correlated functional status among segregating V segments might be attributable to linkage disequilibrium, but an unknown experimental factor could not be ruled out. HLA typing was unavailable for some donors at each locus, so association tests used only the typed subset. According to a later analysis, parvovirus B19, influenza, CMV and Epstein-Barr virus appeared linked to several top co-occurrence clusters. Most CMV-associated TCR beta chains appeared to be HLA-restricted in a later analysis, and the HLA associations seemed to be driven largely by CMV exposure. Because counts were too low, roughly 18 rarely observed V segments, including chromosome 9 orphons, were left out of the earlier analysis of approximately 500 of the donors. A further reported finding was that TCR beta sequences accurately predicted the HLA-A and HLA-B alleles for most subjects in the first cohort.

This clone was recorded a few times. Its antigen target is currently unknown. The record has no base qualities; no much larger clone is one base away. The cohort comprised some 700 healthy bone marrow donors. At the time of sampling, every cohort member was nominally healthy, though immune exposures that went unrecorded were likely present. The donor was CMV seropositive and was included in the group of 270 or so seropositive cohort members. Each donor provided a peripheral blood sample, and peripheral blood mononuclear cells were used for TCR beta sequencing. Genomic DNA was extracted from the blood cell samples with the Qiagen DNeasy Blood Extraction Kit. Libraries were prepared through the immunoSEQ multiplex PCR assay. For the multiplex PCR, a mixture combining 60 forward primers for TCR Vbeta segments and 13 reverse primers for TCR Jbeta segments was used. The CDR3 region of rearranged TCR beta genes was amplified from genomic DNA by a multiplex PCR assay. On the Illumina HiSeq System, the amplified TCR beta libraries were sequenced as 87-base-pair reads. Turning to the authors' computational methods: Across the 500 to 750 repertoires, a later analysis counted roughly 84 million unique TCR beta chains, 9 million to 14 million of which were shared by at least two donors. Raw reads were error-corrected and collapsed into unique sequences with a nearest-neighbor algorithm that merged closely related sequences to remove PCR and sequencing errors. Alignment of CDR3 sequences to IMGT reference sequences was used to assign V, D and J gene segments. For a sequence to be retained, a match of at least six nucleotides was required to both a V gene segment and a J gene segment. Rearrangements were called productive when the CDR3 lacked stop codons and stayed in frame with V and J; all others were non-productive. CDR3 was defined by IMGT convention, running from the second conserved V-encoded cysteine to the conserved J-encoded phenylalanine. Sequences without an unambiguous match to a single V gene segment were excluded from the earlier analysis of 500 to 700 of the donors. An earlier analysis of approximately 590 of the donors classified V segments as functional when productive rearrangements were above 56.7% and as segregating when the standard deviation between donors was above 5%. To diagnose cytomegalovirus status from the catalog of TCR beta chain sequences, a statistical classification framework was built. In a later analysis, TCR nucleotide sequences were compared against IMGT/GENE-DB human TR gene sequences so that V and J genes could be assigned. A later analysis assigned CDR3 sequences and most-parsimonious VDJ recombination scenarios with the TCRdist pipeline. In a later analysis, each TCR beta chain was defined by its CDR3 amino acid sequence together with its V-gene family, and reads without a unique V-gene family were excluded. As a way to deal with suspected cross-contamination and a sequencing artifact, a later analysis dropped more than 500 nucleotide sequences that were highly shared and had low generation probability. In a later analysis, a clonal expansion index for each public chain was calculated from normalized within-repertoire ranks of inferred template counts. A later analysis computed generation probabilities with a VDJ recombination model fitted to out-of-frame rearrangements, and checked the results against IGoR. In a later analysis, TCR-TCR, TCR-HLA and TCR-CMV co-occurrence was scored with hypergeometric tests, and a repertoire-size bias correction was applied to TCR pairs. A later analysis estimated false discovery rates by permuting HLA or CMV assignments 20 times. In a later analysis, co-occurring TCRs were grouped using DBSCAN, with TCRdist sequence similarity added in when clustering inside HLA-allele-positive subsets. Repertoires with fewer than 30,000 or more than 120,000 public chains, plus five repertoires with anomalous nucleotide sharing, were excluded from co-occurrence clustering. TCRdb obtained this table from immuneACCESS and retained in-frame rearrangements with V and J assigned. These tables miss some clones; where compared with another copy, unresolved V genes account for less than half of the shortfall, and the remainder is unexplained. V, J and clone size are those of that table, while D and trimming were read from the DNA. This sample lists fewer than 200,000 clones; roughly two thirds were detected once. The ten top clones hold about 2.5% of the sample.

V is trimmed back by 3 bases and J by 4 bases, and the junction contains 13 bases that no gene match accounts for. CDR1 LNHDA and CDR2 SQIVND are derived from the germline V gene (reference sequence). Inclusive of the bounding cysteine and phenylalanine, the CDR3 is 17 residues long. The kept DNA is CDR3 alone, 51 bases in frame from the first base. The receptor was isolated from a woman aged 35 to 49 in good health and CMV-seropositive. The sequenced material came from PBMCs. In this chain, TRBV19 is recombined with TRBJ2-5, and TRBD2 aligns with 8 junction nucleotides. The CDR3 has the sequence CASSIRGGSGMRETQYF. At the DNA level, the sequence is TGTGCCAGTAGTATCCGGGGGGGTAGCGGGATGAGAGAGACCCAGTACTTC.